These 23 T cell receptor beta chains came from one sample sequenced in a study of T cells in Graves' hyperthyroidism and ophthalmopathy. TCR beta CDR3 region amplification was performed from RNA transcripts. When the TCR CDR3 underwent first-round RT-PCR, the HTBI primer set was used. Each CDR3 protein gets one entry after TCRdb re-called the multiplex PCR reads with MiXCR. The table lists about 640,000 distinct CDR3 sequences, roughly 20% of them singletons. The sample was blood. These receptors all come from a man aged 25 to 40 with Graves' ophthalmopathy.

The sample holds many counts of this clonotype. V and J are TRBV11-1 and TRBJ2-7, with 7 nucleotides matching TRBD2. This CDR3 comprises 12 residues. CDR1 and CDR2 from the germline V gene are SGHAT and FQDESV (reference sequence). Trimming removed 6 bases from V and 7 bases from J; junction bases left unmatched: 6. The CDR3 spells CASSPAGVEQYF. For the CDR3, the DNA is TGTGCCAGCAGTCCGGCGGGGGTGGAGCAGTACTTC.

This clonotype was seen a handful of times. The CDR3 region is CASSIGTGIGYEQYF. CDR3 nucleotide sequence: TGTGCCAGTAGTATTGGAACAGGGATAGGCTACGAGCAGTACTTC. This sequence joins TRBV19 and TRBJ2-7; weak D call: TRBD1 (6 bases). This CDR3 has 15 residues. CDR1 LNHDA and CDR2 SQIVND come from the germline V gene (reference sequence). The ends were cut back, 3 bases at V and 3 bases at J, with 15 bases in the middle.

This clonotype was seen ten or more times. V usage is TRBV24-1 and J usage is TRBJ2-2, with 9 bases aligning to TRBD2. Trimming removed 5 bases from V and 0 bases from J; junction bases left unmatched: 9. Germline values: CDR1 KGHDR, CDR2 SFDVKD. The length of the CDR3 is 18 residues. The CDR3 loop is CATSVGTIAGANTGELFF. CDR3 bases: TGTGCCACCAGTGTGGGTACCATAGCGGGAGCGAACACCGGGGAGCTGTTTTTT.

This clonotype was counted only a few times. The rearrangement uses TRBV7-9 and TRBJ1-6; a weak D match, TRBD1 (6 bases). The ends were cut back, 5 bases at V and 13 bases at J, with 15 bases in the middle. The CDR3 extends over 13 amino acids. Per germline, CDR1 SEHNR and CDR2 FQNEAQ (reference sequence). This chain's CDR3 is CASSNREIVPLHF. DNA of the CDR3: TGTGCCAGCAGCAACAGGGAGATCGTTCCCCTCCACTTT. The variable domain in full, with the rest retrieved from reference TRBV7-9 and TRBJ1-6, is DTGVSQNPRHKITKRGQNVTFRCDPISEHNRLYWYRQTLGQGPEFLTYFQNEAQLEKSRLLSDRFSAERPKGSFSTLEIQRTEQGDSAMYLCASSNREIVPLHFGNGTRLTVT.

With respect to this clonotype: This may be a read error: a much more frequent sequence differs by one nucleotide. The chain employs TRBV12-3 or TRBV12-4 and TRBJ1-5, with D unclear. The CDR3 covers 13 residues. Trimming stripped 3 bases from V and 6 bases from J, with 9 bases between. DNA of the CDR3: TGTGCCAGCAGTTTTCGGGGAACTCAGCCCCAGCATTTT. Protein sequence: CASSFRGTQPQHF.

The chain couples TRBV5-4 to TRBJ1-1; no definite D call. The germline V gene has CDR1 SGHNT and CDR2 YYREEE (reference sequence). V dropped 3 bases and J dropped 1 base, with 7 bases sitting between them. This CDR3 is 13 amino acids long. Here the CDR3 DNA reads TGTGCCAGCAGCTGGAACACGAACACTGAAGCTTTCTTT. It is translated as CASSWNTNTEAFF.

The genes are TRBV20-1 and TRBJ1-1, with D unclear. The V gene lost 6 bases and the J gene lost 0 bases, with 8 bases spanning the gap. Germline loops: CDR1 DFQATT, CDR2 SNEGSKA (reference sequence). This CDR3 contains 12 residues. CDR3 coding DNA: TGCAGTGCCCCAGACATGAACACTGAAGCTTTCTTT. This translates into CSAPDMNTEAFF.

The chain carries TRBV6-1 and TRBJ1-2; no reliable D call. Germline V lookup: CDR1 MNHNS, CDR2 SASEGT. CDR3 length: 14 amino acids. V was pared by 9 bases and J by 1 base, with 15 bases between. CDR3 in amino acids: CASSLGSINYGYTF. The CDR3 region has the DNA TGTGCCAGTAGTTTGGGCAGCATTAACTATGGCTACACCTTC.

In its sample, this clonotype was seen many times. The chain employs TRBV28 and TRBJ1-6; possible D gene TRBD1, 6 bases. Trimming cost V 4 bases and J 2 bases, with 21 bases left between them. The CDR3 extends over 19 amino acids. Germline values: CDR1 MDHEN, CDR2 SYDVKM. This CDR3 reads CASSSLSTGFAAYNSPLHF. The DNA for the CDR3 is TGTGCCAGCAGTTCTCTATCTACAGGGTTCGCCGCCTATAATTCACCCCTCCACTTT.

The CDR3 DNA follows: TGTGCCTGGAGCCCAGGGGGATTTTACTCTGGGGCCAACGTCCTGACTTTC. It encodes CAWSPGGFYSGANVLTF. The chain carries TRBV30 and TRBJ2-6; 7 bases are a match to TRBD1. The length of the CDR3 is 17 residues. Germline V gene lookup returns CDR1 GTSNPN and CDR2 SVGIG (reference sequence). With V trimmed by 3 bases and J by 0 bases, 8 bases remained unmatched.

This clonotype was detected many times. The gene calls are TRBV7-2 and TRBJ2-7; 9 bases agree with TRBD1. Trimming took 6 bases from V and 3 from J; bases not matched to a gene: 9. Germline lookup yields CDR1 SGHTA and CDR2 FQGNSA. There are 15 residues in the CDR3. The CDR3 DNA sequence: TGTGCCAGCAGTTCTGCCGGGACAGGGTTCTACGAGCAGTACTTC. Protein sequence: CASSSAGTGFYEQYF.

Many counts were recorded for this clonotype. The rearrangement uses TRBV2 and TRBJ2-1; 8 bases fit TRBD1. V was clipped by 3 bases and J by 5 bases; unmatched bases: 3. CDR1 SNHLY and CDR2 FYNNEI come from the germline V gene. This CDR3 has 14 residues. The CDR3 DNA reads as TGTGCCAGCAGTGACCAGGGGGCTAACAATGAGCAGTTCTTC. Amino acid sequence: CASSDQGANNEQFF. The variable domain in full, completed from reference TRBV2 and TRBJ2-1, reads EPEVTQTPSHQVTQMGQEVILRCVPISNHLYFYWYRQILGQKVEFLVSFYNNEISEKSEIFDDQFSVERPDGSNFTLKIRSTKLEDSAMYFCASSDQGANNEQFFGPGTRLTVL.

This clonotype was observed a handful of times. The CDR3 is CASSMGQGYTIYF. DNA of the CDR3: TGTGCCAGCAGTATGGGACAGGGTTACACCATATATTTT. V and J are TRBV5-8 and TRBJ1-3, with 9 nucleotides matching TRBD1. V was clipped by 5 bases and J by 8 bases; unmatched bases: 5. The CDR3 consists of 13 residues. Germline lookup yields CDR1 SGHTS and CDR2 YDEGEE.

This chain uses TRBV7-3 with TRBJ2-1, with D maybe TRBD2 (6 bases). The CDR3 covers 16 residues. From germline, CDR1 is SGHTA and CDR2 FQGTGA. V gave up 5 bases and J gave up 9 bases, with 23 bases separating them. The CDR3 reads CASSPSSGPAEVEQFF. CDR3 DNA sequence: TGTGCCAGCAGCCCGTCCAGCGGGCCCGCAGAGGTTGAGCAGTTCTTC.

The DNA of the CDR3 is TGTGCCAGCAGCACCAGGGGGGATCAGCCCCAGCATTTT. It codes for CASSTRGDQPQHF. This rearrangement joins TRBV27 to TRBJ1-5; 7 bases are shared with TRBD1. V lost 6 bases, J lost 5 bases, and 4 bases stayed unmatched. CDR1 and CDR2 (germline): MNHEY, SMNVEV (reference sequence). The CDR3 has 13 residues.

V usage is TRBV6-1 and J usage is TRBJ1-1; tentatively, D is TRBD1 (6 bases). Germline CDR1 MNHNS, CDR2 SASEGT. The CDR3 length is 14 residues. V was clipped by 6 bases and J by 0 bases, with 11 bases between them. The CDR3 loop reads CASSMTGMNTEAFF. CDR3 DNA sequence: TGTGCCAGCAGCATGACAGGAATGAACACTGAAGCTTTCTTT.

This sequence joins TRBV19 and TRBJ2-7; tentative D call: TRBD2 (6 bases). The V and J ends lost 6 bases and 2 bases respectively, with 17 bases between them. Germline CDR1 and CDR2: LNHDA and SQIVND (reference sequence). This CDR3 spans 15 amino acids. The CDR3 reads CASSLRGTSPYEQYF. CDR3 nucleotide sequence: TGTGCCAGTAGCCTTCGGGGGACTTCCCCCTACGAGCAGTACTTC.

The table lists this clonotype with many counts. The rearrangement links TRBV5-1 to TRBJ1-1, with 10 bases that match TRBD1. The CDR3 is 12 residues long. V gave up 4 bases and J gave up 8 bases; unmatched junction bases: 2. CDR1 and CDR2 (germline): SGHRS, YFSETQ. The CDR3 DNA follows: TGCGCCAGCAGCGAGGGACAGGGGGAAGCTTTCTTT. This translates into CASSEGQGEAFF.

Comments on this clonotype: Being one base from a much bigger clone, this may be a read error. V and J are TRBV3-1 and TRBJ2-7, with D tentatively TRBD2 (5 bases). Trimming left V 1 base short and J 7 bases short, with 17 bases between. Germline CDR1 LGHDT, CDR2 YNNKEL (reference sequence). The CDR3 length is 15 residues. CDR3 loop: CASSQGVVGGREQYF. DNA of the CDR3: TGTGCCAGCAGCCAAGGGGTGGTAGGAGGACGGGAGCAGTACTTC.

The chain combines TRBV6-2 or TRBV6-3 with TRBJ2-7; 10 bases match TRBD1. The V and J ends lost 2 bases and 5 bases, in that order; junction bases with no gene match: 9. The CDR3 sequence is 16 residues long. Germline values: CDR1 MNHEY, CDR2 SVGEGT. CDR3 amino acids: CASSYTDRGPRNEQYF. The CDR3 bases are TGTGCCAGCAGTTACACTGACAGGGGGCCGAGGAACGAGCAGTACTTC.

The CDR3 loop reads CSASSGTESILYQETQYF. The CDR3 DNA is TGCAGTGCTAGTTCCGGGACAGAGTCAATCTTGTACCAAGAGACCCAGTACTTC. The V and J genes are TRBV20-1 and TRBJ2-5, with 7 bases aligning to TRBD1. This CDR3 is built from 18 residues. Germline assignment: CDR1 DFQATT and CDR2 SNEGSKA (reference sequence). The junction had 16 bases not matched to a gene; V was cut back by 3 bases and J by 0 bases.

The chain recombines TRBV6-1 with TRBJ2-2; D is possibly TRBD2 (5 bases). V was shortened by 7 bases and J by 2 bases, with 8 bases between the two germline ends. This CDR3 spans 13 amino acids. Per germline, CDR1 MNHNS and CDR2 SASEGT. The CDR3, as DNA: TGTGCCAGCATGAGGGATAACACCGGGGAGCTGTTTTTT. Translating it yields CASMRDNTGELFF.

The chain is built from TRBV9 and TRBJ1-2, with no clear D. Germline V lookup: CDR1 SGDLS, CDR2 YYNGEE. The CDR3 length is 14 residues. The V gene lost 0 bases and the J gene lost 8 bases, with 14 bases spanning the gap. In DNA form, the CDR3 reads TGTGCCAGCAGCGTAGCTACCGGGAGTGGAGGCTACACCTTC. Amino acid sequence: CASSVATGSGGYTF.